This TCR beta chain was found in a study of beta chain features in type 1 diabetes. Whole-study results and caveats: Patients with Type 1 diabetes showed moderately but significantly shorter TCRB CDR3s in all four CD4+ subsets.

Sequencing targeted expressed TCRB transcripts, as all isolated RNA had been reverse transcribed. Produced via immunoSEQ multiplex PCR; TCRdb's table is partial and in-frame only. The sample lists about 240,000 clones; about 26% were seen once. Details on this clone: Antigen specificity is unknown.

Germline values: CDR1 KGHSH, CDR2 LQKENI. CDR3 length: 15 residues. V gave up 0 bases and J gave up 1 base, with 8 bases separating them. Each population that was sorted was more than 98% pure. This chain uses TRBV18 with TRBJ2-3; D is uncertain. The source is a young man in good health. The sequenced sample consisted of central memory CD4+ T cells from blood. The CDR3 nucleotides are TGTGCCAGCTCACCACCGATTGCTGGCACAGATACGCAGTATTTT. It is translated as CASSPPIAGTDTQYF.